The subject of this entry is one T cell receptor (beta chain). The CDR3 sequence is 14 residues long. Trimming shortened V by 6 bases and J by 4 bases, and 15 bases separated the two germline ends. Germline lookup yields CDR1 LNHDA and CDR2 SQIVND (reference sequence). These data are taken from a study of blood T cell repertoires in COVID-19. Study at large: Material from acute and convalescent COVID-19 was sourced from the United States, Italy and Spain.

Data came from immunoSEQ multiplex PCR; TCRdb stores just in-frame clones and leaves some out. Here the sample spans about 130,000 clones, less than 90% being singletons. The chain employs TRBV19 and TRBJ2-5, with a tentative D call TRBD1 (6 bases). The sequenced sample consisted of peripheral blood. This sequence originates from a man older than 75 with active or convalescent COVID-19. The CDR3 coding sequence is TGTGCCAGTAGAGATCAGGGGAGAGGAGAGACCCAGTACTTC. This translates into CASRDQGRGETQYF.